The clone carrying this TCR beta chain has a handful of counts. The antigen is not known. Within the sample, other DNA sequences also encode this same CDR3. Germline V gene sequence: CDR1 SGHRS, CDR2 YFSETQ. With V trimmed by 0 bases and J by 4 bases, 0 bases remained unmatched. The CDR3 spans 14 residues. All of the isolated RNA was reverse transcribed, so expressed TCRB transcripts were sequenced. Only in-frame clones appear in the TCRdb table, and some are missing; sequencing was by immunoSEQ multiplex PCR. The data show about 160,000 clones, less than 10% seen once. This record belongs to a study of beta chain features in type 1 diabetes. Study background: Cell yields, age and gender were similar between patients and healthy donors. Summed over all samples, the examined sorted cells came to under 110,000,000.

The study, taken as a whole, reports: A greater similarity of naive, central memory and Treg TCRB repertoires was seen among patients than among healthy donors. Reduced insertions and increased deletions marked VDJ junctions in type 1 diabetes patients. The study found moderately but significantly shorter TCRB CDR3s in all four CD4+ subsets of Type 1 diabetes patients.

Sequenced material: central memory CD4+ T cells from blood. This sequence joins TRBV5-1 and TRBJ2-2; 7 positions match TRBD1. The receptor was isolated from a man aged 18 to 30 with type 1 diabetes. The CDR3 loop reads CASSLGQGTGELFF. The DNA of the CDR3 is TGCGCCAGCAGCTTGGGACAGGGCACCGGGGAGCTGTTTTTT.